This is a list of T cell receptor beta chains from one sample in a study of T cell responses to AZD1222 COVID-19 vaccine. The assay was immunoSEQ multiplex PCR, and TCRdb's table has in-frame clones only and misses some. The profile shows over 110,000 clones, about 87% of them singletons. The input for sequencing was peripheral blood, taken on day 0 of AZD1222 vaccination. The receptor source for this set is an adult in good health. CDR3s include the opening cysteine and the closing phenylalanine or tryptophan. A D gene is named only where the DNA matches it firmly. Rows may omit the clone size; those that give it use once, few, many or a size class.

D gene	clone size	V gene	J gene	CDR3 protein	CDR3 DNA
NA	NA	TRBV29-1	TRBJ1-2	CSVEPRDTPSYGYTF	TGCAGCGTTGAACCCCGGGACACCCCCTCCTATGGCTACACCTTC
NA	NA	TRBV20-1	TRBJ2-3	CSASRAGLGTQYF	TGCAGTGCGAGTAGGGCGGGTCTCGGTACGCAGTATTTT
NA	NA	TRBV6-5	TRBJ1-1	CASSIKIMNTEAFF	TGTGCCAGCAGTATTAAAATAATGAACACTGAAGCTTTCTTT
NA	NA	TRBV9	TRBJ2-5	CASSVAGQQGQETQYF	TGTGCCAGCAGCGTAGCTGGCCAGCAGGGCCAAGAGACCCAGTACTTC
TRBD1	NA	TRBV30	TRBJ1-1	CAWSVDGTGGAVTEAFF	TGTGCCTGGAGTGTGGATGGGACAGGGGGCGCGGTCACTGAAGCTTTCTTT
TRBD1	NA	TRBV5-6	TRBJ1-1	CASSTTGGARFGRTEAFF	TGTGCCAGCAGCACGACAGGGGGCGCGAGATTCGGACGAACTGAAGCTTTCTTT
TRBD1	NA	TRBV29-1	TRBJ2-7	CSVRNRDRGGEQYF	TGCAGCGTCAGAAACCGGGACAGGGGCGGCGAGCAGTACTTC
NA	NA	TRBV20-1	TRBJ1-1	CSASTGEAEAFF	TGCAGTGCTAGTACCGGGGAAGCTGAAGCTTTCTTT
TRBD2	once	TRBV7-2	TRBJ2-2	CASSLKLAGVTGELFF	TGTGCCAGCAGCTTAAAACTAGCGGGTGTCACCGGGGAGCTGTTTTTT
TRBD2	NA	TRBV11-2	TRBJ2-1	CASTRGGGLNEQFF	TGTGCCAGCACCCGCGGGGGAGGGCTCAATGAGCAGTTCTTC
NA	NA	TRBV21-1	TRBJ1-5	CASSKKDNHRGQQPQHF	TGTGCCAGCAGCAAAAAGGACAACCACAGGGGGCAACAGCCCCAGCATTTT
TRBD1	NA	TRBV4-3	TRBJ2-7	CASSTRQGMYEQYF	TGCGCCAGCAGCACCCGACAGGGTATGTACGAGCAGTACTTC
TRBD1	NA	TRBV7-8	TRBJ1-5	CASSLVSFRQGVLGNQPQHF	TGTGCCAGCAGCTTAGTGTCTTTTCGGCAGGGGGTTCTTGGCAATCAGCCCCAGCATTTT
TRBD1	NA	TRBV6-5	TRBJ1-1	CASSYGAGGTEAFF	TGTGCCAGCAGTTATGGGGCAGGGGGCACTGAAGCTTTCTTT
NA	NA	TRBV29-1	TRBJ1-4	CSVLRSEKLFF	TGCAGCGTTTTGAGATCTGAAAAACTGTTTTTT
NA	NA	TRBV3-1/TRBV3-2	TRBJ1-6	CASSQAGGRSANSPLHF	TGTGCCAGCAGCCAGGCCGGGGGCAGATCGGCGAATTCACCCCTCCACTTT
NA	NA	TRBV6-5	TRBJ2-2	CASSSSGALNTGELFF	TGTGCCAGCAGTTCATCGGGAGCCCTGAACACCGGGGAGCTGTTTTTT
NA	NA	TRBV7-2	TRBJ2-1	CASSLDPSRRKFF	TGTGCCAGCAGCTTAGACCCTAGTAGAAGGAAGTTCTTC
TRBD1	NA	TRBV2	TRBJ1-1	CASSLQGKEAFF	TGTGCCAGCAGTCTACAGGGGAAGGAAGCTTTCTTT
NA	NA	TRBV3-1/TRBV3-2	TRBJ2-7	CASSQVDNGEQYF	TGTGCCAGCAGCCAAGTTGACAACGGCGAGCAGTACTTC
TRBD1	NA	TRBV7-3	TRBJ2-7	CASSPGTGSGEQYF	TGTGCCAGCAGCCCGGGGACAGGGTCAGGCGAGCAGTACTTC
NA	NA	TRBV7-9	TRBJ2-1	CASSLEGDRYNEQFF	TGTGCCAGCAGCTTAGAGGGGGACCGCTACAATGAGCAGTTCTTC
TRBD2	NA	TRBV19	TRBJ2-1	CASSRTSGSYNEQFF	TGTGCCAGTAGTCGGACTAGCGGGTCCTACAATGAGCAGTTCTTC
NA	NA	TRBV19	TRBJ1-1	CASSIRSYTEAFF	TGTGCCAGTAGTATCCGGAGCTACACTGAAGCTTTCTTT
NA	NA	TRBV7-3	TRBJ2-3	CASSSDRARPDTQYF	TGTGCCAGCAGCTCCGACCGGGCCCGCCCGGATACGCAGTATTTT
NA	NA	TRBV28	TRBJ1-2	CASSLRVASNYGYTF	TGTGCCAGCAGTTTACGGGTAGCCTCTAACTATGGCTACACCTTC
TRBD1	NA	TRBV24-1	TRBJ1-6	CATSDFIGQGNNSPLHF	TGTGCCACCAGTGATTTTATCGGACAGGGGAATAATTCACCCCTCCACTTT
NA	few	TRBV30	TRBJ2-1	CAWSVSRLGSHNEQFF	TGTGCCTGGAGTGTCTCCCGACTAGGATCCCACAATGAGCAGTTCTTC
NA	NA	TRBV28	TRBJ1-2	CASSLPVPNYGYTF	TGTGCCAGCAGTTTACCGGTTCCCAACTATGGCTACACCTTC